One sample yielded the 8 T cell receptor beta chains listed below, sequenced in a study of identical twins. From the 5' RACE reads, TCRdb called clonotypes with MiXCR, one entry per CDR3 protein. The sample carries more than 200,000 distinct CDR3 sequences, about 14% recorded once. Sequences were obtained from memory (CD45RO+) T cells sorted from blood. These receptors were collected from a woman between 18 and 29 years old in good health.

The chain combines TRBV6-5 with TRBJ1-1; 7 positions agree with TRBD1. The V segment lost 7 bases and the J segment 11 bases; nucleotides outside the gene matches: 7. CDR1 is MNHEY and CDR2 is SVGAGI in the germline V gene. The CDR3 spans 11 residues. CDR3 loop: CASTGPGGAFF. The CDR3, as DNA: TGTGCCAGCACCGGCCCAGGGGGTGCTTTCTTT.

V is TRBV29-1 and J is TRBJ2-5, with D tentatively TRBD2 (5 bases). This CDR3 comprises 13 residues. Germline loops: CDR1 SQVTM, CDR2 ANQGSEA. Deletions cut 1 base from V and 5 bases from J, with 11 bases between. CDR3 DNA sequence: TGCAGCGTTGAAGCGGGATATCGGGAGACCCAGTACTTC. Residues: CSVEAGYRETQYF. The full variable domain, in which reference TRBV29-1 and TRBJ2-5 provide the parts outside the CDR3, is SAVISQKPSRDICQRGTSLTIQCQVDSQVTMMFWYRQQPGQSLTLIATANQGSEATYESGFVIDKFPISRPNLTFSTLTVSNMSPEDSSIYLCSVEAGYRETQYFGPGTRLLVL.

This clonotype came up a few times. The junction departs from the called germline gene at one end, perhaps through a read error. V is TRBV20-1 and J is TRBJ1-6; D remains unclear. The CDR3 extends over 11 amino acids. Germline CDR1 is DFQATT and CDR2 is SNEGSKA (reference sequence). The chain's CDR3 is CSASAPGKVYF. The CDR3 nucleotides read TGCAGTGCTAGTGCCCCAGGAAAAGTCTACTTT.

This clonotype showed up many times. V gene TRBV20-1 combines with J gene TRBJ1-1; no clear D. Germline values: CDR1 DFQATT, CDR2 SNEGSKA (reference sequence). V gave up 6 bases and J gave up 3 bases, with 11 bases separating them. The length of the CDR3 is 12 residues. CDR3 protein: CSAPDVDTEAFF. CDR3 in DNA: TGCAGTGCACCCGACGTGGACACTGAAGCTTTCTTT.

This clonotype was seen repeatedly, ten times or more. As DNA, the CDR3 is TGTGCCAGCAGCTTACTAGCCAAAAACATTCAGTACTTC. Translating it yields CASSLLAKNIQYF. This chain connects TRBV7-2 to TRBJ2-4; D unresolved. This CDR3 is built from 13 residues. Germline CDR1 SGHTA, CDR2 FQGNSA. Trimming cost V 2 bases and J 0 bases, with 2 bases left between them.

The J gene is TRBJ2-4, the V gene TRBV29-1, with TRBD1 as a possible D gene (6 bases). The V end lost 3 bases, the J end lost 5 bases, and 8 bases lay between the germline ends. From germline, CDR1 is SQVTM and CDR2 ANQGSEA. This CDR3 spans 12 amino acids. Written as DNA, the CDR3 is TGCAGCGTTGATCCAGGGGAAAACATTCAGTACTTC. Translation gives CSVDPGENIQYF.

The rearrangement links TRBV19 to TRBJ2-3; D unresolved. The CDR3 runs to 15 residues. CDR1 is LNHDA and CDR2 is SQIVND in the germline V gene (reference sequence). Trimming took 0 bases from V and 0 from J, leaving 7 bases between them. CDR3 nucleotide sequence: TGTGCCAGTAGTATAGAAGGCGGAAGCACAGATACGCAGTATTTT. This codes for CASSIEGGSTDTQYF.

This clonotype was seen more than once but under ten times. The V and J genes are TRBV20-1 and TRBJ2-6; D is perhaps TRBD2 (7 bases). Germline CDR1 and CDR2: DFQATT and SNEGSKA (reference sequence). The CDR3 is 16 amino acids. V lost 2 bases, J lost 3 bases, and 14 bases lay in between. CDR3 in DNA: TGCAGTGCTAGAACCGGGGGGCGGCGTGGGGCCAACGTCCTGACTTTC. It yields the protein CSARTGGRRGANVLTF.